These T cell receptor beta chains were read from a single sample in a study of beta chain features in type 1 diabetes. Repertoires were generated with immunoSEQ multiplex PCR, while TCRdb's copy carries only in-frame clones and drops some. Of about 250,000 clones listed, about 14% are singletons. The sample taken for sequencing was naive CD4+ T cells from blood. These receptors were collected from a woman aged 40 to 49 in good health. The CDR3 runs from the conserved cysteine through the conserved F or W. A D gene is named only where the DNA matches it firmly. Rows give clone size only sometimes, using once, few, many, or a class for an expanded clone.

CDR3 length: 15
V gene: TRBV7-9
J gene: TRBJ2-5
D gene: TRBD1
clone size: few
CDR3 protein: CASSPETGAWETQYF
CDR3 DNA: TGTGCCAGCAGCCCTGAAACAGGGGCCTGGGAGACCCAGTACTTC

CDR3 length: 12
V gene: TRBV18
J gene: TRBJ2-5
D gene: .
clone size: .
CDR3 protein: CASSLAGAEQYF
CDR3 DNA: TGTGCCAGCTCGCTGGCTGGGGCGGAGCAGTACTTC

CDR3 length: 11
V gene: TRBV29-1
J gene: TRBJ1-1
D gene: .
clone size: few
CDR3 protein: CSVLGGTEAFF
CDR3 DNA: TGCAGCGTCCTGGGGGGGACTGAAGCTTTCTTT

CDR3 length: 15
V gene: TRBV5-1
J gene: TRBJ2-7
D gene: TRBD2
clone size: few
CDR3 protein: CASSYSGRDSYEQYF
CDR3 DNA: TGCGCCAGCAGCTACTCGGGGAGGGACTCCTACGAGCAGTACTTC

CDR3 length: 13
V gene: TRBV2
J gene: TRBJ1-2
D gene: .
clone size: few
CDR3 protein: CASTVATNYGYTF
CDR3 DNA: TGTGCCAGCACCGTCGCGACTAACTATGGCTACACCTTC

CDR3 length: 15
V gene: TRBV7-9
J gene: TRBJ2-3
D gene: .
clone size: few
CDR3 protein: CASSLNSVSTDTQYF
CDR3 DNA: TGTGCCAGCAGCTTAAATAGCGTAAGCACAGATACGCAGTATTTT

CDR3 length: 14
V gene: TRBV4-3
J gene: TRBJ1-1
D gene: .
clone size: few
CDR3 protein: CASSQDLGYTEAFF
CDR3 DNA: TGCGCCAGCAGCCAAGATCTCGGGTACACTGAAGCTTTCTTT

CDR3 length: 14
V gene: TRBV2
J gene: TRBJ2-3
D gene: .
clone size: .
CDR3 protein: CASMLSASTDTQYF
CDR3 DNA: TGTGCCAGCATGTTAAGCGCTAGCACAGATACGCAGTATTTT

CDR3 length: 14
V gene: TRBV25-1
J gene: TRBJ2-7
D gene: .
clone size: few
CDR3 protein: CASSELLQSYEQYF
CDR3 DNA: TGTGCCAGCAGTGAATTGCTCCAGTCCTACGAGCAGTACTTC

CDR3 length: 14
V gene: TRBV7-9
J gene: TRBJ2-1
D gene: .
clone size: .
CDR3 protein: CASSKGQTGNEQFF
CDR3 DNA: TGTGCCAGCAGCAAAGGACAGACGGGCAATGAGCAGTTCTTC

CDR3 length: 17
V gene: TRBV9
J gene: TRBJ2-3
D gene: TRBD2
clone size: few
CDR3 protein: CASSVGVRAGGVDTQYF
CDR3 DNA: TGTGCCAGCAGCGTAGGGGTGAGAGCGGGGGGCGTCGATACGCAGTATTTT

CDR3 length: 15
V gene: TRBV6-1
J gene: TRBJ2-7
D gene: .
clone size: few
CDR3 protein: CASSGWADPTYEQYF
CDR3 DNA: TGTGCCAGCAGTGGGTGGGCCGATCCTACCTACGAGCAGTACTTC

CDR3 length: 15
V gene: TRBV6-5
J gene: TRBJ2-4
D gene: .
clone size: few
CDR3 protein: CASSYGPGGQNIQYF
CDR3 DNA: TGTGCCAGCAGTTATGGGCCGGGGGGCCAAAACATTCAGTACTTC

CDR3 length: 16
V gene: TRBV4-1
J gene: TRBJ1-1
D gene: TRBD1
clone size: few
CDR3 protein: CASSQQGARMNTEAFF
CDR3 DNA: TGCGCCAGCAGCCAACAGGGGGCTAGAATGAACACTGAAGCTTTCTTT

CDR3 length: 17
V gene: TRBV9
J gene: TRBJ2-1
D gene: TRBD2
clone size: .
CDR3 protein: CASSVVGAGGPFDEQFF
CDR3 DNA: TGTGCCAGCAGCGTAGTCGGCGCGGGGGGGCCCTTCGATGAGCAGTTCTTC

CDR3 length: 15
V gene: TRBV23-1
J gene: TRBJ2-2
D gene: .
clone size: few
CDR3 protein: CASSHPGRGTGELFF
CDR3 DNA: TGCGCCAGCAGTCACCCCGGGAGAGGCACCGGGGAGCTGTTTTTT

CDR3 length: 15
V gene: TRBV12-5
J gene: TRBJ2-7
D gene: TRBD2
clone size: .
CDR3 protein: CASGLGSSGGYEQYF
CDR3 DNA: TGTGCTAGTGGTTTGGGTTCCAGCGGGGGTTACGAGCAGTACTTC

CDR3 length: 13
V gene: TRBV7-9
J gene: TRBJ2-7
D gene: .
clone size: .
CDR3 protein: CASSLGNTYEQYF
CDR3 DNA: TGTGCCAGCAGCCTAGGAAATACCTACGAGCAGTACTTC

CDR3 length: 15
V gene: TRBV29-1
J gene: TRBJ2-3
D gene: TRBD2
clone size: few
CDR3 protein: CSVTPSGGSTDTQYF
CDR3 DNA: TGCAGCGTCACCCCTAGCGGGGGGAGCACAGATACGCAGTATTTT

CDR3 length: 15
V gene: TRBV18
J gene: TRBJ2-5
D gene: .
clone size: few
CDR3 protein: CASSPPGLAHGTQYF
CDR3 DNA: TGTGCCAGCTCACCACCCGGGCTAGCCCATGGGACCCAGTACTTC

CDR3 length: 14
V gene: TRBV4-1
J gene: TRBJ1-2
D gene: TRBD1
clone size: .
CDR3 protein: CASSQDRVPSGYTF
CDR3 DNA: TGCGCCAGCAGCCAGGACAGGGTACCTAGCGGCTACACCTTC

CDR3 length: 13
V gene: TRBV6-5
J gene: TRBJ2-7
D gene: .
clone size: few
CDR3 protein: CASSTSKSGRQYF
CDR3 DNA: TGTGCCAGCAGTACCTCGAAGTCCGGGAGACAGTACTTC

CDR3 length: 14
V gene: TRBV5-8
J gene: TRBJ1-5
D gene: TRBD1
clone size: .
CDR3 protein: CASNIKRGPQPQHF
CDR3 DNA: TGTGCCAGCAACATTAAGAGGGGGCCGCAGCCCCAGCATTTT

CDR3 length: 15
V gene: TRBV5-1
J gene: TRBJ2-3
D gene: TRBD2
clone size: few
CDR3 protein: CASSLGLARGDTQYF
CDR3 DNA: TGCGCCAGCAGCCTGGGACTAGCCCGGGGGGATACGCAGTATTTT

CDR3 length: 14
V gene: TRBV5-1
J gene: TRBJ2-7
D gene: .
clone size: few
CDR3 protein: CASSLAGKGYEQYF
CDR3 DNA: TGCGCCAGCAGCTTGGCAGGGAAGGGCTACGAGCAGTACTTC

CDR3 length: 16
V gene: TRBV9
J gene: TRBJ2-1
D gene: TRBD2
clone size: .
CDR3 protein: CASSSGSSGGQNEQFF
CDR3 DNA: TGTGCCAGCAGCTCGGGGTCCAGCGGGGGGCAGAATGAGCAGTTCTTC

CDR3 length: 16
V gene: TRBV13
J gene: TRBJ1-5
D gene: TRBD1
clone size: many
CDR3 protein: CASSLGGQGWNQPQHF
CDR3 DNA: TGTGCCAGCAGCTTAGGGGGACAGGGCTGGAATCAGCCCCAGCATTTT

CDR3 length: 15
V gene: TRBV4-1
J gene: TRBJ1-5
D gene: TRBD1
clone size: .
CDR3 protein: CASSQQRTGLQPQHF
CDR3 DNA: TGCGCCAGCAGCCAACAAAGGACAGGGCTTCAGCCCCAGCATTTT

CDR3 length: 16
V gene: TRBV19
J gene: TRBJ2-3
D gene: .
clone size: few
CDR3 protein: CASSIGGDSLTDTQYF
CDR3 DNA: TGTGCCAGTAGTATAGGAGGCGACTCCTTGACAGATACGCAGTATTTT

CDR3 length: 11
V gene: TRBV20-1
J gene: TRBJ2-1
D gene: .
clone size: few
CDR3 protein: CSASSDNEQFF
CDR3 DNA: TGCAGTGCTAGTAGTGACAATGAGCAGTTCTTC

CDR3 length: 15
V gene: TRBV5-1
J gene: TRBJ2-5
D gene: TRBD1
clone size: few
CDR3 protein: CASSPGTGMVETQYF
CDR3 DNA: TGCGCCAGCAGCCCCGGGACAGGGATGGTAGAGACCCAGTACTTC

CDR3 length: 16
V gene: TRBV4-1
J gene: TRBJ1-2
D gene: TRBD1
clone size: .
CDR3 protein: CASSHDLRDRGVGYTF
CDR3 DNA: TGCGCCAGCAGCCATGACCTCCGGGACAGGGGGGTCGGCTACACTTTC

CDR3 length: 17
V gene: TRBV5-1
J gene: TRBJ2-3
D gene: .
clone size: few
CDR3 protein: CASSFLGAGSRTDTQYF
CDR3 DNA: TGCGCCAGCAGCTTCCTTGGGGCGGGGTCGAGGACAGATACGCAGTATTTT

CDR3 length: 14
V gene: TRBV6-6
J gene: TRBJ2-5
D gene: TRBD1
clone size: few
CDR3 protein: CASTGDRGGETQYF
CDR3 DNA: TGTGCCAGCACCGGGGACAGGGGGGGAGAGACCCAGTACTTC

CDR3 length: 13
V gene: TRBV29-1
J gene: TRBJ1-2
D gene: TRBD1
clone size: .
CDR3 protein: CSARDRGRDGYTF
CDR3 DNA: TGCAGCGCCCGGGACAGGGGGCGGGATGGCTACACCTTC

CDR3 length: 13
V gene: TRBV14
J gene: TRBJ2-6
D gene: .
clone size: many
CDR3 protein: CASGQSGANVLTF
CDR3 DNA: TGTGCCAGCGGACAATCTGGGGCCAACGTCCTGACTTTC

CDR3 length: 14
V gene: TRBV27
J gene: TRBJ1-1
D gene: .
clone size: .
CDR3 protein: CASSRSLVNTEAFF
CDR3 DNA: TGTGCCAGCAGTCGAAGCTTAGTGAACACTGAAGCTTTCTTT

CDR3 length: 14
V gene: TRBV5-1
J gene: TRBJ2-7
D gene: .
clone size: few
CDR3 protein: CASAEGFRANEQYF
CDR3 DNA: TGCGCCAGCGCGGAGGGGTTCAGAGCCAACGAGCAGTACTTC

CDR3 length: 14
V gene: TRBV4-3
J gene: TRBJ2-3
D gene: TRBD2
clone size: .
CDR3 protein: CATASGGRADTQYF
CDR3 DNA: TGCGCCACTGCGAGCGGGGGTCGGGCAGATACGCAGTATTTT

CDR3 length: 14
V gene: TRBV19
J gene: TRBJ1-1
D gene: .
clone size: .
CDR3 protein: CASSISGRNTEAFF
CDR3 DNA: TGTGCCAGTAGTATTTCCGGGAGGAACACTGAAGCTTTCTTT

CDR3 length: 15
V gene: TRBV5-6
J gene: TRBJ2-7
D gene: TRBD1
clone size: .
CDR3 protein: CASSPRQGRSYEQYF
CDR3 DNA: TGTGCCAGCAGCCCTCGACAGGGACGCTCCTACGAGCAGTACTTC

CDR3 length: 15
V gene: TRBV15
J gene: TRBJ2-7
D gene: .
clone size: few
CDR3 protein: CATSNRVQPAYEQYF
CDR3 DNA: TGTGCCACCAGCAACAGAGTTCAGCCCGCCTACGAGCAGTACTTC

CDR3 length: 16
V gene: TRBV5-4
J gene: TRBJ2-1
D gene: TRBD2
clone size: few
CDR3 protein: CASSPDLRGIYNEQFF
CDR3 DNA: TGTGCCAGCAGCCCCGACTTGCGGGGGATCTACAATGAGCAGTTCTTC

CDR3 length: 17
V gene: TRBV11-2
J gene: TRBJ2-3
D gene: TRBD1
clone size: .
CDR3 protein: CASSFRTGGLSADTQYF
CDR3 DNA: TGTGCCAGCAGCTTTCGGACAGGGGGCCTTTCAGCAGATACGCAGTATTTT

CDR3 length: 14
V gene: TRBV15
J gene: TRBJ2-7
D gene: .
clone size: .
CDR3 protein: CATSRDRGSYEQYF
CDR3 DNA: TGTGCCACCAGCAGAGACAGGGGATCCTACGAGCAGTACTTC

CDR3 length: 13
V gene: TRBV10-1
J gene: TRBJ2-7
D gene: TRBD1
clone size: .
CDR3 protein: CASSEVQGYEQYF
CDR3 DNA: TGCGCCAGCAGTGAGGTACAGGGGTACGAGCAGTACTTC

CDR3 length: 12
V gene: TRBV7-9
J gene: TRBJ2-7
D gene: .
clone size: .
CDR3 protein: CASSLGRDEQYF
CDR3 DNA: TGTGCCAGCAGCTTAGGGAGGGACGAGCAGTACTTC

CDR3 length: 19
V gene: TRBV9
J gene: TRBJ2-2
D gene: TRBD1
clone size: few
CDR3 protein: CASNKNPDRGPGGTGELFF
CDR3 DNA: TGTGCCAGCAACAAGAACCCGGACAGGGGGCCCGGTGGCACCGGGGAGCTGTTTTTT

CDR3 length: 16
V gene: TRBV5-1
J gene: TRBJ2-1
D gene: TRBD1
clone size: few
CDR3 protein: CASSLGGTGYYNEQFF
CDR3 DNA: TGCGCCAGCAGCTTGGGCGGGACAGGGTATTACAATGAGCAGTTCTTC

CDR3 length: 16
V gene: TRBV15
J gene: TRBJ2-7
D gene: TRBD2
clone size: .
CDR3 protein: CATSRGSGGLIYEQYF
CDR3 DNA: TGTGCCACCAGCAGAGGCAGCGGGGGCCTTATCTACGAGCAGTACTTC

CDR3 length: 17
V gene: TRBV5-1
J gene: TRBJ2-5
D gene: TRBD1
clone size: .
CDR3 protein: CASSLTGTGESRFAQYF
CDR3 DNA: TGCGCCAGCAGCTTGACCGGGACAGGAGAATCAAGATTTGCCCAGTACTTC

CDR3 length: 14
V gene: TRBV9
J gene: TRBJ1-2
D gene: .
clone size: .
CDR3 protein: CASSVEREGYGYTF
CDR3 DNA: TGTGCCAGCAGCGTAGAGAGAGAGGGATACGGCTACACCTTC

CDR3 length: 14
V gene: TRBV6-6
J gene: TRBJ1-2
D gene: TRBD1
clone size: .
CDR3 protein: CASSYGTGSLGYTF
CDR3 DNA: TGTGCCAGCAGTTACGGGACAGGGAGTCTTGGCTACACCTTC

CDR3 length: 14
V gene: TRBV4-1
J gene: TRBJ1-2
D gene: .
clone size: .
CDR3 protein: CASSPGGRDYGYTF
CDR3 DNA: TGCGCCAGCAGCCCGGGGGGGAGAGACTATGGCTACACCTTC

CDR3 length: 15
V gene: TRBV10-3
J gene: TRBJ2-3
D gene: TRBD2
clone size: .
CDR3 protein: CAIKSGRGSTDTQYF
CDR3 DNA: TGTGCCATCAAGTCCGGGCGGGGGAGCACAGATACGCAGTATTTT

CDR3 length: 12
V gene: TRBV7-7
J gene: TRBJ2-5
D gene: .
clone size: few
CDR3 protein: CASSSSGETQYF
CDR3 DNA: TGTGCCAGCAGCTCGAGCGGGGAGACCCAGTACTTC

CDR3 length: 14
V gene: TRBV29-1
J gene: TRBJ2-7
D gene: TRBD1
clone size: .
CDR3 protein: CSARAGTGRMKQYF
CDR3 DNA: TGCAGCGCTCGGGCCGGGACAGGGCGGATGAAGCAGTACTTC

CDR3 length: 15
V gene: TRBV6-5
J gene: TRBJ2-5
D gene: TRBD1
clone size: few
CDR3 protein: CASSSIRTGQETQYF
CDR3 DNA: TGTGCCAGCAGTTCGATCCGGACAGGGCAAGAGACCCAGTACTTC

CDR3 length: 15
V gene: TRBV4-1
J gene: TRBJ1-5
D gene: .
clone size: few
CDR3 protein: CASSQGTGTGQPQHF
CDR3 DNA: TGCGCCAGCAGCCAAGGTACAGGGACCGGGCAGCCCCAGCATTTT